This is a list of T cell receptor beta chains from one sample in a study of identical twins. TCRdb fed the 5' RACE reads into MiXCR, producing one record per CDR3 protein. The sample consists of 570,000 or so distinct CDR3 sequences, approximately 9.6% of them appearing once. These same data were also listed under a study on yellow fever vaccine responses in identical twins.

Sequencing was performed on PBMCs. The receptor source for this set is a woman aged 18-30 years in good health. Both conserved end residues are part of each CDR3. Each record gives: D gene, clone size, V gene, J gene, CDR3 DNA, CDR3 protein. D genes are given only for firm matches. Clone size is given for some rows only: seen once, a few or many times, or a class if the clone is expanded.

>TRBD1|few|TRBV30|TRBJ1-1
TGTGCCTGGACCTCGACAGGGGCGGCTGAAGCTTTCTTT
CAWTSTGAAEAFF
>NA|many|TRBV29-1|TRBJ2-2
TGCAGCGTTGAAGACAGTTCGGGGGAGCTGTTTTTT
CSVEDSSGELFF
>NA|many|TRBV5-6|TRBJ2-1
TGTGCCAGCAGCCGCGAGATTGGTGAGCAGTTCTTC
CASSREIGEQFF
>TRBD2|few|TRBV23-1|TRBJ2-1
TGCGCCAGCAGTCAATTCGGGCTAGCGGGGGAATTCACGGAGCAGTTCTTC
CASSQFGLAGEFTEQFF
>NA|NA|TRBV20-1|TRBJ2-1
TGCAGTGCTAGTGAACGGCCTCCAGTTTCTGAGCAGTTCTTC
CSASERPPVSEQFF
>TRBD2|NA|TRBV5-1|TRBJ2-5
TGCGCCAGCAGCTTGGTCGGGGGAGGGTACCAAGAGACCCAGTACTTC
CASSLVGGGYQETQYF
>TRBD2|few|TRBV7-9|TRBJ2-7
TGTGCCAGCAGCTTAAAGGGGACTAGCGGGGGCTACCACGAGCAGTACTTC
CASSLKGTSGGYHEQYF
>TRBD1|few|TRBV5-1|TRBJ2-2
TGCGCCAGCAGCTTTAGGGGTGCTGGGGACAGGGGTCCCACCCGCACCGGGGAGCTGTTTTTT
CASSFRGAGDRGPTRTGELFF
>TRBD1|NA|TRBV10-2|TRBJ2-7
TGCGCCAGCAGCAATCGACAGGGGCTAGCCTACGAGCAGTACTTC
CASSNRQGLAYEQYF
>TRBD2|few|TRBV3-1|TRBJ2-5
TGTGCCAGCAGCACGTTAGCGGGGGCCCTCCAAGAGACCCAGTACTTC
CASSTLAGALQETQYF
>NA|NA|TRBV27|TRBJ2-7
TGTGCCAGCAGTTTTTTCCGGGGGCAGGACGAGCAGTACTTC
CASSFFRGQDEQYF
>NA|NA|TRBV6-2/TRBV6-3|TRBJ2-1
TGTGCCTCCAAAAGAGGTGATCGGGGGCCGTGGGCGGGGGAAGCAAGTGAGCAGTTCTTC
CASKRGDRGPWAGEASEQFF
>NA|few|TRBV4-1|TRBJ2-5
TGCGCCAGCAGCCGAGTACAAGGGGTAGGGGAGACCCAGTACTTC
CASSRVQGVGETQYF
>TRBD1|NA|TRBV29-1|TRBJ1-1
TGCAGCGTTCTTGTAGAACGGGACAGGGCTTTCTTT
CSVLVERDRAFF
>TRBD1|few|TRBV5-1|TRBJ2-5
TGCGCCAGTACCCGGGACAGGGGTATAGAGACCCAGTACTTC
CASTRDRGIETQYF
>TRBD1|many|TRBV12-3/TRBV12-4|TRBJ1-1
TGTGCCAGCAACAGACAGGGATTGGGTGAAGCTTTCTTT
CASNRQGLGEAFF
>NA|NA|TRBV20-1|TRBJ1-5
TGCAGTGCTAGAGATCCCCTCCAGGGAGGAGGCAATCAGCCCCAGCATTTT
CSARDPLQGGGNQPQHF
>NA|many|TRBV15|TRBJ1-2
TGTGCCACCAGCAGAGATTTTGCTAACTATGGCTACACCTTC
CATSRDFANYGYTF
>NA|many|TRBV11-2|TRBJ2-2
TGTGCCAGCAGCTTAGAAGGAGGCACCGGGGAGCTGTTTTTT
CASSLEGGTGELFF
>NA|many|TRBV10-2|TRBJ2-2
TGCGCCAGCAGTGAGAGCGACACCGGGGAGCTGTTTTTT
CASSESDTGELFF
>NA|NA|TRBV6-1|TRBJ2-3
TGTGCCAGCAAGAGGGGCCTCAGCACAGATACGCAGTATTTT
CASKRGLSTDTQYF
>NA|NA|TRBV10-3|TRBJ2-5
TGTGCCATCAGGGACCCGGGCGGAGAGACCCAGTACTTC
CAIRDPGGETQYF
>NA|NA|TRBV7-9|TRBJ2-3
TGTGCCAGCAGCTTAGGACAGCGGCAACAGTATTTT
CASSLGQRQQYF
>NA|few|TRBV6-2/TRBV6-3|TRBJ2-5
TGTGCCAGCAGTTACGCAGGGATTCAAGAGACCCAGTACTTC
CASSYAGIQETQYF
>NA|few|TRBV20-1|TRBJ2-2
TGCAGTGCTAGAGATGTGAGAAGGGTTTGGAACACCGGGGAGCTGTTTTTT
CSARDVRRVWNTGELFF
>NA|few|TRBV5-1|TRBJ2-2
TGCGCCAGCAGCTTGGCGGGGCGGGGTTCGAACACCGGGGAGCTGTTTTTT
CASSLAGRGSNTGELFF
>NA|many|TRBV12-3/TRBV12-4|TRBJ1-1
TGTGCCAGCAGTTTGCGGAGCACTGAAGCTTTCTTT
CASSLRSTEAFF
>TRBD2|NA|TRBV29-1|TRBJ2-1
TGCAGCGTTGAGGGCGATACTAGCGGGAGCTCCTACAATGAGCAGTTCTTC
CSVEGDTSGSSYNEQFF
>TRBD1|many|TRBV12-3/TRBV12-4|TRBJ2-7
TGTGCCAGCAGACCCCGGGACAGGGGTCACGAGCAGTACTTC
CASRPRDRGHEQYF
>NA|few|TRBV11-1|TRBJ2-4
TGTGCCAGCAGCTTAGGCCGGACAGCCACAGTCGACAAAAACATTCAGTACTTC
CASSLGRTATVDKNIQYF
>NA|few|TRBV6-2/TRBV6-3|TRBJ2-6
TGTGCCAGCAGTTACACCCTCCGACAGGCATTTACGACGATCTCTGGGGCCAACGTCCTGACTTTC
CASSYTLRQAFTTISGANVLTF
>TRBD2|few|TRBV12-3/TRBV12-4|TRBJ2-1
TGTGCCAGCAGTTACCGGACTAGCCTTCTCAATGAGCAGTTCTTC
CASSYRTSLLNEQFF
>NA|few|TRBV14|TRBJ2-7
TGTGCCAGCAGCCAAGAGATCCTCAACGAGCAGTACTTC
CASSQEILNEQYF
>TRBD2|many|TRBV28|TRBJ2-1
TGTGCCAGCAGTACCCCCCGAGCGGGAGATGTCTATGAGCAGTTCTTC
CASSTPRAGDVYEQFF
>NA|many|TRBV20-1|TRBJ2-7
TGCAGTGCTAGAGATGCAAAACCCTACGAGCAGTACTTC
CSARDAKPYEQYF
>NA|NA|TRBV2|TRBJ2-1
TGTGCCAGCACCACGAACCAGGTTCATGAGGTGAAGCAGTTCTTC
CASTTNQVHEVKQFF
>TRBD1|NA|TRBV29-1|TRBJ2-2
TGCAGCGTTGAGGACAGGGGGAACACCGGGGAGCTGTTTTTT
CSVEDRGNTGELFF
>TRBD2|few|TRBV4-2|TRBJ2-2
TGTGCCAGCAGCCCCGGGACTAGCGGGGCCGGGGAGCTGTTTTTT
CASSPGTSGAGELFF
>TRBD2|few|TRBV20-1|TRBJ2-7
TGCAGTGCTAGTAGCGGGAGGCTGGGCCACGAGCAGTACTTC
CSASSGRLGHEQYF
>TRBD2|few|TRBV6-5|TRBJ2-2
TGTGCCAGCAGACACGGGGGGGAGGAGCTGTTTTTT
CASRHGGEELFF
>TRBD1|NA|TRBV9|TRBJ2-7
TGTGCCAGCAGCGTAGTCCCCGGGACAGACTCCTACGAGCAGTACTTC
CASSVVPGTDSYEQYF
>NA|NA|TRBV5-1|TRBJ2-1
TGCGCCAGCAGCTTGGTTAATTACAATGAGCAGTTCTTC
CASSLVNYNEQFF
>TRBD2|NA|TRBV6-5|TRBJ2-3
TGTGCCAGCAGTTACTCGGCGGGGGGGCCGGCAGATACGCAGTATTTT
CASSYSAGGPADTQYF
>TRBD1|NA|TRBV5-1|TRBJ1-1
TGCGCCAGCAGCTTGGGGATTGGACAGGGGGCACAACAGAACACTGAAGCTTTCTTT
CASSLGIGQGAQQNTEAFF
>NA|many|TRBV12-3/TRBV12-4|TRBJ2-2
TGTGCCAGCAGGCTAGCGAACACCGGGGAGCTGTTTTTT
CASRLANTGELFF
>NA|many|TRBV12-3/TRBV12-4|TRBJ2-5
TGTGCCAGCAGTTTAACCGCTGAGACCCAGTACTTC
CASSLTAETQYF
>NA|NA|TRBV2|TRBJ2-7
TGTGCCGGGGGGTCACGGGACTCCTACGAGCAGTACTTC
CAGGSRDSYEQYF
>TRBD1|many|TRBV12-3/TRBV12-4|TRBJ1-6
TGTGCCAGCAGTCCCTCGGACAGGGGGTCACCCCTCCACTTT
CASSPSDRGSPLHF
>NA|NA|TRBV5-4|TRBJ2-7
TGTGCCAGCAGCTTGAACGGGGAGGGGGTATACGAGCAGTACTTC
CASSLNGEGVYEQYF
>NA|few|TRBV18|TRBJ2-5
TGTGCCAGCTCACCAACCACCATTGAGACCCAGTACTTC
CASSPTTIETQYF